These 22 T cell receptor beta chains were all obtained from the same sample, sequenced in a study of blood T cell repertoires in COVID-19. The method was immunoSEQ multiplex PCR; TCRdb's version includes in-frame clones alone and lacks a portion of them. The table includes around 95,000 clones, almost 90% detected once. The material sequenced was peripheral blood. The origin of the receptors is a human donor in a cohort sampled during active COVID-19.

V gene TRBV11-3 combines with J gene TRBJ2-2; TRBD2 agrees at 7 bases. The CDR3 is 17 amino acids. The V gene's germline CDR1 is SGHNT and CDR2 YENEEA. The V gene end was trimmed by 0 bases and the J gene end by 6 bases; junction bases not matched to a gene: 10. CDR3 nucleotides: TGTGCCAGCAGCTTAGAGGGGCCTGTCGGGAGGCCCGGGGAGCTGTTTTTT. Amino acid sequence: CASSLEGPVGRPGELFF. Full variable domain (rest looked up from reference TRBV11-3 and TRBJ2-2): EAGVVQSPRYKIIEKKQPVAFWCNPISGHNTLYWYLQNLGQGPELLIRYENEEAVDDSQLPKDRFSAERLKGVDSTLKIQPAELGDSAVYLCASSLEGPVGRPGELFFGEGSRLTVL.

The J gene is TRBJ2-1, the V gene TRBV7-8; D not certain. Germline V gene data show CDR1 as SGHVS and CDR2 as FQNEAQ. V was trimmed by 7 bases and J by 0 bases, leaving 10 bases between them. CDR3 length equals 14 residues. CDR3 region: CASTRLLSYNEQFF. The DNA for the CDR3 is TGTGCCAGCACCCGTTTACTCTCCTACAATGAGCAGTTCTTC.

This chain links TRBV5-1 with TRBJ2-1; 11 bases map to TRBD1. Per germline, CDR1 SGHRS and CDR2 YFSETQ. The CDR3 has 16 amino acids. Trimming took 0 bases from V and 7 from J; bases not matched to a gene: 6. The CDR3 loop is CASSLAGQGVVNEQFF. The CDR3 nucleotides are TGCGCCAGCAGCTTGGCGGGACAGGGGGTGGTAAATGAGCAGTTCTTC.

The rearrangement uses TRBV6-5 and TRBJ1-2, with 7 bases matching TRBD1. Germline CDR1 and CDR2: MNHEY and SVGAGI. The CDR3 covers 14 residues. With V trimmed by 4 bases and J by 7 bases, 9 bases remained unmatched. The chain's CDR3 is CASSSRTGLAGYTF. The CDR3 DNA sequence: TGTGCCAGCAGTTCAAGGACAGGCCTCGCTGGCTACACCTTC.

The chain couples TRBV6-4 to TRBJ2-7; 8 nucleotides agree with TRBD2. Germline CDR1 MRHNA, CDR2 SNTAGT. The CDR3 is 15 amino acids. Trimming at V came to 3 bases and at J to 0 bases, leaving 4 bases not matched to a gene. The CDR3 loop is CASSESSGSSYEQYF. The CDR3 DNA sequence: TGTGCCAGCAGTGAGTCAAGCGGGAGCTCCTACGAGCAGTACTTC.

The V and J genes are TRBV28 and TRBJ2-1; TRBD2 aligns across 10 bases. This CDR3 contains 16 residues. In germline, CDR1 is MDHEN, CDR2 SYDVKM. With V trimmed by 7 bases and J by 2 bases, 8 bases remained unmatched. Here the CDR3 reads CASTDLGLAAYNEQFF. The CDR3 DNA reads TGTGCCAGCACTGACCTCGGACTAGCGGCCTACAATGAGCAGTTCTTC.

The chain links TRBV3-1 (or the pseudogene TRBV3-2) to TRBJ2-3, with D possibly matching TRBD1 (7 bases). This CDR3 region has 14 residues. Germline loops: CDR1 LGHDT, CDR2 YNNKEL (reference sequence). Trimming took off 4 bases at V and 6 bases at J, with 14 bases between the two ends. CDR3 in amino acids: CASSLRDRGDTQYF. The CDR3 DNA reads TGTGCCAGCAGCCTGCGGGACAGAGGCGATACGCAGTATTTT.

This chain uses TRBV5-4 with TRBJ2-7, with TRBD1 matching 9 bases. The germline gives CDR1 SGHNT, CDR2 YYREEE (reference sequence). The CDR3 runs to 14 residues. Losses at the gene ends were 0 bases for V and 4 bases for J; bases not matched to a gene: 2. CDR3 residues: CASSLVDRGYEQYF. The CDR3 coding sequence is TGTGCCAGCAGCTTGGTAGACAGGGGGTACGAGCAGTACTTC.

The chain recombines TRBV2 with TRBJ2-5; 9 nucleotides agree with TRBD1. Germline values: CDR1 SNHLY, CDR2 FYNNEI. V lost 3 bases, J lost 2 bases, and 7 bases stayed unmatched. The CDR3 contains 16 residues. CDR3 DNA sequence: TGTGCCAGCAGTGACGGGACAGGGCTCTTACAAGAGACCCAGTACTTC. It codes for CASSDGTGLLQETQYF.

The rearrangement links TRBV9 to TRBJ1-3; D call uncertain. Germline CDR1 and CDR2: SGDLS and YYNGEE. Trimming pared 4 bases from V and 0 bases from J, leaving 5 bases between. The CDR3 loop spans 13 amino acids. CDR3 coding DNA: TGTGCCAGCAGCCCTTACTCTGGAAACACCATATATTTT. This codes for CASSPYSGNTIYF. The full variable domain, its missing parts supplied by reference TRBV9 and TRBJ1-3, is DSGVTQTPKHLITATGQRVTLRCSPRSGDLSVYWYQQSLDQGLQFLIQYYNGEERAKGNILERFSAQQFPDLHSELNLSSLELGDSALYFCASSPYSGNTIYFGEGSWLTVV.

The chain carries TRBV6-5 and TRBJ2-1; 9 bases fit TRBD1. The CDR3 totals 14 residues. Trimming at V came to 6 bases and at J to 3 bases, leaving 3 bases not matched to a gene. Germline V gene lookup returns CDR1 MNHEY and CDR2 SVGAGI. CDR3 amino acids: CASRRTGDYNEQFF. CDR3 DNA sequence: TGTGCCAGCAGACGGACAGGGGACTACAATGAGCAGTTCTTC.

This clone was picked up one time. CDR3 sequence: CSVSGTSDGYTF. In nucleotides, the CDR3 is TGCAGCGTATCCGGGACTTCTGATGGCTACACCTTC. The chain carries TRBV29-1 and TRBJ1-2, with D possibly TRBD1 on 5 matching bases. CDR1 and CDR2 (germline): SQVTM, ANQGSEA. V was cut by 6 bases and J by 6 bases, with 14 bases left in between. The CDR3 runs 12 residues. The full variable domain, completed using reference TRBV29-1 and TRBJ1-2, is SAVISQKPSRDICQRGTSLTIQCQVDSQVTMMFWYRQQPGQSLTLIATANQGSEATYESGFVIDKFPISRPNLTFSTLTVSNMSPEDSSIYLCSVSGTSDGYTFGSGTRLTVV.

Note on this clone: The sample holds other DNA sequences that translate to the same CDR3. The chain has TRBV7-2 and TRBJ1-2, with TRBD1 identical over 11 bases. Germline CDR1 reads SGHTA; CDR2 reads FQGNSA. J gave up 5 bases and V 5 bases, and 4 bases lay outside the gene matches. This CDR3 contains 14 residues. CDR3 sequence reads: CASSPDRGLYGYTF. Written as DNA, the CDR3 is TGTGCCAGCAGCCCGGACAGGGGGCTTTATGGCTACACCTTC.

The chain couples TRBV6-1 to TRBJ2-7, with D unresolved. The CDR3 has 12 amino acids. V gave up 3 bases and J gave up 2 bases, with 5 bases separating them. The germline gives CDR1 MNHNS, CDR2 SASEGT. Written as DNA, the CDR3 is TGTGCCAGCAGTGACACACCCTACGAGCAGTACTTC. Protein product: CASSDTPYEQYF.

The genes are TRBV28 and TRBJ1-1; D is ambiguous. V lost 5 bases to trimming and J lost 10 bases, with 14 bases between them. Germline V gives CDR1 MDHEN, CDR2 SYDVKM. The CDR3 is 12 amino acids. CDR3 nucleotides: TGTGCCAGCAGTACCAGGCCCCCACGAGCTTTCTTT. This translates into CASSTRPPRAFF.

As DNA, the CDR3 is TGCGCCAGCACACAACCGGGGCTAGCGGGAGTTGCTGAGCAGTTCTTC. It translates to CASTQPGLAGVAEQFF. This chain joins TRBV5-1 and TRBJ2-1, with TRBD2 identical over 10 bases. The CDR3 contains 16 residues. Looked up from germline, CDR1 is SGHRS and CDR2 is YFSETQ. The ends lost 6 bases at V and 9 bases at J; junction bases unmatched: 15.

The gene calls are TRBV5-1 and TRBJ2-5, with 10 positions matching TRBD1. CDR3 length: 16 amino acids. Germline V gene lookup returns CDR1 SGHRS and CDR2 YFSETQ. The J segment lost 3 bases and the V segment lost 2 bases, leaving 7 bases of the junction unmatched. Here the CDR3 DNA reads TGCGCCAGCAGCTTTGGGACAGGGGCGGTTAAAGAGACCCAGTACTTC. Translation gives CASSFGTGAVKETQYF.

In this sample, this clone turned up once. CDR3 DNA sequence: TGTGCCTCCCACGGGAGCGGGTTGAATGAGCAGTTCTTC. Protein product: CASHGSGLNEQFF. The V gene is TRBV30, the J gene TRBJ2-1; TRBD2 is a possible D gene (6 bases). The V end lost 7 bases, the J end lost 7 bases, and 17 bases lay between the germline ends. Germline V gene data show CDR1 as GTSNPN and CDR2 as SVGIG (reference sequence). The CDR3 is 13 residues long.

The genes are TRBV11-3 and TRBJ2-2, with 7 nucleotides matching TRBD1. Germline assignment: CDR1 SGHNT and CDR2 YENEEA. The V segment lost 5 bases and the J segment 0 bases; nucleotides outside the gene matches: 6. The CDR3 runs 16 residues. Here the CDR3 DNA reads TGTGCCAGCAGCAAAACCGGGACAGCGAACACCGGGGAGCTGTTTTTT. Amino acids: CASSKTGTANTGELFF. Using reference TRBV11-3 and TRBJ2-2 for the parts outside the CDR3, the full variable domain is EAGVVQSPRYKIIEKKQPVAFWCNPISGHNTLYWYLQNLGQGPELLIRYENEEAVDDSQLPKDRFSAERLKGVDSTLKIQPAELGDSAVYLCASSKTGTANTGELFFGEGSRLTVL.

The chain combines TRBV6-4 with TRBJ1-1, with D possibly matching TRBD1 (6 bases). Between the trimmed V and J ends, which lost 6 bases and 1 base, there was a span of 12 bases. Germline CDR1 and CDR2: MRHNA and SNTAGT. This CDR3 is 14 amino acids long. The CDR3 sequence: CASSVRGGNTEAFF. DNA for the CDR3: TGTGCCAGCAGCGTCAGGGGTGGGAACACTGAAGCTTTCTTT.

The gene calls are TRBV28 and TRBJ1-1; TRBD1 aligns across 7 bases. Germline trimming cut 1 base from V and 6 bases from J; bases unmatched to any gene: 8. Germline CDR1 is MDHEN and CDR2 is SYDVKM. There are 15 residues in the CDR3. The CDR3: CASSLSVTGMAEAFF. The DNA for the CDR3 is TGTGCCAGCAGTTTATCCGTGACAGGGATGGCTGAAGCTTTCTTT.

J is TRBJ2-7 and V is TRBV4-1; 8 bases are a match to TRBD2. Trimming took 0 bases from V and 0 from J; bases not matched to a gene: 4. Germline V gives CDR1 MGHRA, CDR2 YSYEKL. The CDR3 is 16 residues long. The CDR3 sequence: CASSQEGGTSSYEQYF. DNA for the CDR3: TGCGCCAGCAGCCAAGAGGGTGGGACTAGCTCCTACGAGCAGTACTTC.